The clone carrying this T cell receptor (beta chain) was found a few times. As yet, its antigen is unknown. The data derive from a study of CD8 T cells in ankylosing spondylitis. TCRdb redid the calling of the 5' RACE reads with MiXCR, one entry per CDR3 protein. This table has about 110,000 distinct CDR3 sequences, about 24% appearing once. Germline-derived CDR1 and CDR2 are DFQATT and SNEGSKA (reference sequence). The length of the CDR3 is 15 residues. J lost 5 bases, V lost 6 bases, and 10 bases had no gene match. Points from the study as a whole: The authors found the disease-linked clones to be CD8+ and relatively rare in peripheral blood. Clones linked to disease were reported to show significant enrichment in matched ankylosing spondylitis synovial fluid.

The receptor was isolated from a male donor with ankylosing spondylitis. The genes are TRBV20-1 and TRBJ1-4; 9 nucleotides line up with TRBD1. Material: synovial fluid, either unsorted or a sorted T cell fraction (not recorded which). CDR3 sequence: CSALSGQGTNEKLFF. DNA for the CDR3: TGCAGTGCCCTAAGCGGACAGGGGACCAATGAAAAACTGTTTTTT.